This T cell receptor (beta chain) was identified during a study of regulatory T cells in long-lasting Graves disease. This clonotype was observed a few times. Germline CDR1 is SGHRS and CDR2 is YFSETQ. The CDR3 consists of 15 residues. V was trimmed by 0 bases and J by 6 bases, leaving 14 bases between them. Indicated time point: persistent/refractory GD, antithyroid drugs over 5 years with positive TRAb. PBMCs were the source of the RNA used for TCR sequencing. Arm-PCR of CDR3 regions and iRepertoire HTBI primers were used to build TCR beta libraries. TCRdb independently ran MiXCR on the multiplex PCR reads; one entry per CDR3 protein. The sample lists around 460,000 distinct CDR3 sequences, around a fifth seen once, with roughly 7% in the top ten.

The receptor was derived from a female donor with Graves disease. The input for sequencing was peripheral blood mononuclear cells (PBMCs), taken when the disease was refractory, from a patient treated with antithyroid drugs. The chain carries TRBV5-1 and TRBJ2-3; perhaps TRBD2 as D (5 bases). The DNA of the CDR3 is TGCGCCAGCAGCTTGGGACTCTTTCGGGATGATACGCAGTATTTT. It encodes CASSLGLFRDDTQYF.